This entry is about one T cell receptor (beta chain). The antigen is unknown. These data originate in a study of post-analysis software for immune sequencing data. Study-level background: Courses of disease covered relapsing-remitting, secondary progressive and progressive-relapsing multiple sclerosis. The study, taken as a whole, reports: Batch-mates among the samples co-clustered strongly by F measure. Normalized Chao1 diversity was significantly reduced in patients versus controls. Patients showed TRBV5-6, TRBV5-1 and TRBV20-1 among five TRBV segments more frequent than in controls.

Unique molecular identifiers featured in each of the TCR beta cDNA libraries. TCRdb reprocessed the PCR reads via MiXCR and lists one record per CDR3 protein. The table lists some 500,000 distinct CDR3 sequences, approximately 45% of them singletons. CDR1 and CDR2 from the germline V gene are KGHDR and SFDVKD. The CDR3 is 12 amino acids. Losses at the gene ends were 6 bases for V and 6 bases for J; bases not matched to a gene: 2. The chain links TRBV24-1 to TRBJ2-3; TRBD2 matches 7 bases. Sequencing was performed on blood. The clonotype comes from a girl between 5 and 17 years old with multiple sclerosis. DNA for the CDR3: TGTGCCACCAGTAGAGCGGGGGATACGCAGTATTTT. It codes for CATSRAGDTQYF.